Presented here are 32 T cell receptor beta chains from one specimen sequenced in a study of blood T cell repertoires in COVID-19. Sequencing was performed with immunoSEQ multiplex PCR; in TCRdb, only in-frame clones are kept and a portion is missing. This table has 150,000 to 160,000 clones, about 80% appearing once. The material sequenced was peripheral blood. The receptors originated from a woman aged 55-69 years with COVID-19, enrolled during active disease.

This sequence joins TRBV7-8 and TRBJ2-1, with TRBD2 identical over 9 bases. J was trimmed by 6 bases and V by 4 bases; bases with no gene match: 7. Germline V gives CDR1 SGHVS, CDR2 FQNEAQ. The CDR3 covers 15 residues. CDR3 DNA: TGTGCCAGCAGCTCCGGGACTAGCAAACGCAATGAGCAGTTCTTC. It specifies CASSSGTSKRNEQFF.

The chain employs TRBV29-1 and TRBJ1-2; 8 nucleotides agree with TRBD1. Germline trimming cut 6 bases from V and 4 bases from J; bases unmatched to any gene: 19. This CDR3 comprises 17 residues. Germline CDR1 reads SQVTM; CDR2 reads ANQGSEA. CDR3 sequence (DNA): TGCAGCGTCCTAATAGAAATACAGTTACAGGGGGGCTATGGCTACACCTTC. This sequence encodes CSVLIEIQLQGGYGYTF.

This clone has more than one count but fewer than ten. The chain combines TRBV7-9 with TRBJ1-1, with 7 positions matching TRBD1. Germline V gene lookup returns CDR1 SEHNR and CDR2 FQNEAQ (reference sequence). The CDR3 totals 14 residues. J was trimmed by 7 bases and V by 1 base; bases with no gene match: 6. CDR3 protein: CASSLGGTVFEAFF. For the CDR3, the DNA is TGTGCCAGCAGCTTAGGCGGGACAGTCTTTGAAGCTTTCTTT. Complete variable domain (other parts from reference TRBV7-9 and TRBJ1-1): DTGVSQNPRHKITKRGQNVTFRCDPISEHNRLYWYRQTLGQGPEFLTYFQNEAQLEKSRLLSDRFSAERPKGSFSTLEIQRTEQGDSAMYLCASSLGGTVFEAFFGQGTRLTVV.

V usage is TRBV30 and J usage is TRBJ1-1, with D unclear. CDR1 is GTSNPN, CDR2 SVGIG, per germline (reference sequence). The CDR3 consists of 12 residues. The germline V and J ends were trimmed by 4 bases and 5 bases, with 11 bases remaining between them. CDR3 in amino acids: CAWMSRLTEAFF. CDR3 coding DNA: TGTGCCTGGATGTCCAGGTTGACTGAAGCTTTCTTT.

The chain joins TRBV6-1 to TRBJ2-5; 9 bases agree with TRBD2. Germline trimming cut 2 bases from V and 2 bases from J; bases unmatched to any gene: 12. CDR3 size: 18 residues. Germline loops: CDR1 MNHNS, CDR2 SASEGT. The CDR3, as DNA: TGTGCCAGCAGTGAAAGGGGGAGGGCTAGCGGGGCTCAAGAGACCCAGTACTTC. This translates into CASSERGRASGAQETQYF.

The CDR3 coding sequence is TGTGCCAGCAGCCAAGAAGGGAGGAATCGGCTGACGGAGACCCAGTACTTC. It is translated as CASSQEGRNRLTETQYF. The V call is TRBV3-1 (or the pseudogene TRBV3-2), the J call TRBJ2-5; D is perhaps TRBD2 (6 bases). The CDR3 extends over 17 amino acids. Germline CDR1 is LGHDT and CDR2 is YNNKEL (reference sequence). V was pared by 0 bases and J by 5 bases, with 19 bases between.

This sequence joins TRBV29-1 and TRBJ1-5; TRBD1 aligns across 8 bases. CDR1 SQVTM and CDR2 ANQGSEA come from the germline V gene. With 6 bases clipped from V and 6 bases from J, the junction kept 13 bases outside the gene matches. The CDR3 has 15 residues. Written as DNA, the CDR3 is TGCAGCGTCTCAACTACCCCAGGGGGCCGTCAGCCCCAGCATTTT. Its translation is CSVSTTPGGRQPQHF.

The chain uses TRBV18 and TRBJ2-5, with D maybe TRBD2 (6 bases). The germline V and J ends were trimmed by 6 bases and 0 bases, with 14 bases remaining between them. The CDR3 has 15 amino acids. The germline V gene has CDR1 KGHSH and CDR2 LQKENI. The CDR3 loop reads CASSPPGDYQETQYF. The CDR3 DNA reads TGTGCCAGCTCCCCCCCGGGGGACTACCAAGAGACCCAGTACTTC.

The chain links TRBV5-1 to TRBJ1-6; 7 nucleotides line up with TRBD1. The V segment lost 0 bases and the J segment 7 bases; nucleotides outside the gene matches: 4. The CDR3 extends over 15 amino acids. CDR1 is SGHRS, CDR2 YFSETQ, per germline. The CDR3 is CASSLDTGQNSPLHF. Here the CDR3 DNA reads TGCGCCAGCAGCTTGGATACGGGACAGAATTCACCCCTCCACTTT.

V gene TRBV6-6 combines with J gene TRBJ1-4; no firm D call. Germline V gene lookup returns CDR1 MNHNY and CDR2 SVGAGI (reference sequence). CDR3 size: 11 residues. V was pared by 5 bases and J by 11 bases, with 9 bases between. In nucleotides, the CDR3 is TGTGCCAGCAGTCCAACCCGGAAACTGTTTTTT. It specifies CASSPTRKLFF.

The chain is built from TRBV18 and TRBJ1-2; TRBD1 agrees at 9 bases. CDR3 length: 16 residues. The germline V gene has CDR1 KGHSH and CDR2 LQKENI. Losses at the gene ends were 6 bases for V and 8 bases for J; bases not matched to a gene: 16. Here the CDR3 reads CASSLENFGTGHGYTF. CDR3 sequence (DNA): TGTGCCAGCTCCCTAGAGAATTTTGGGACAGGGCACGGCTACACCTTC. The complete variable domain, with remaining parts taken from reference TRBV18 and TRBJ1-2, reads NAGVMQNPRHLVRRRGQEARLRCSPMKGHSHVYWYRQLPEEGLKFMVYLQKENIIDESGMPKERFSAEFPKEGPSILRIQQVVRGDSAAYFCASSLENFGTGHGYTFGSGTRLTVV.

The V call is TRBV7-9, the J call TRBJ1-2, with 8 bases aligning to TRBD1. The trim removed 5 bases at V and 7 bases at J, leaving 9 bases unmatched. Germline CDR1 SEHNR, CDR2 FQNEAQ (reference sequence). The CDR3 loop spans 14 amino acids. CDR3 residues: CASSPRQGIGGYTF. CDR3 DNA: TGTGCCAGCAGCCCGAGACAGGGGATCGGTGGCTACACCTTC.

This chain uses TRBV19 with TRBJ1-2, with D unresolved. V dropped 6 bases and J dropped 3 bases, with 11 bases sitting between them. The germline CDR1 and CDR2 sequences are LNHDA and SQIVND (reference sequence). The CDR3 length is 13 residues. The CDR3 sequence is CASRAPGDYGYTF. The CDR3 nucleotides are TGTGCCAGTAGGGCACCGGGAGACTATGGCTACACCTTC.

The CDR3 DNA reads as TGTGCCAGCAGTGATGGCGGGGTCCAGGGACTCGTTGGTGGGGAGCTGTTTTTT. Translation: CASSDGGVQGLVGGELFF. V usage is TRBV6-4 and J usage is TRBJ2-2; maybe TRBD2 (6 bases). The CDR3 has 18 residues. The germline gives CDR1 MRHNA, CDR2 SNTAGT. Between the trimmed V and J ends, which lost 3 bases and 8 bases, there was a span of 25 bases.

The chain recombines TRBV24-1 with TRBJ2-5; 10 bases line up with TRBD1. With 4 bases clipped from V and 5 bases from J, the junction kept 6 bases outside the gene matches. The CDR3 totals 15 residues. CDR1 and CDR2 (germline): KGHDR, SFDVKD. The CDR3 nucleotides read TGTGCCACCAGTGACGGGACAGGGGTAACTGAGACCCAGTACTTC. Protein: CATSDGTGVTETQYF.

A remark on this clone: Germline is not matched at one junction end, which may reflect a read error. In DNA form, the CDR3 reads TGTGCCAGTAGTATGTCCAGGGGACAGATCCACTTCTTC. Its protein product is CASSMSRGQIHFF. V usage is TRBV19 and J usage is TRBJ2-7; 7 bases agree with TRBD1. There are 13 residues in the CDR3. Germline assignment: CDR1 LNHDA and CDR2 SQIVND (reference sequence).

The genes are TRBV27 and TRBJ2-7, with a tentative D call TRBD2 (7 bases). CDR1 is MNHEY and CDR2 is SMNVEV in the germline V gene (reference sequence). The CDR3 spans 14 residues. Trimming took off 2 bases at V and 2 bases at J, with 10 bases between the two ends. CDR3 residues: CASSLVGGPYEQYF. CDR3 DNA sequence: TGTGCCAGCAGTTTAGTCGGGGGGCCCTACGAGCAGTACTTC.

The rearrangement joins TRBV19 to TRBJ1-1; D remains ambiguous. Trimming stripped 1 base from V and 4 bases from J, with 25 bases between. The CDR3 runs to 19 residues. The germline V gene encodes CDR1 LNHDA and CDR2 SQIVND (reference sequence). The CDR3 loop is CASSIATPSGGARATEAFF. DNA of the CDR3: TGTGCCAGTAGTATAGCAACCCCCAGTGGAGGTGCAAGGGCCACTGAAGCTTTCTTT.

This clone was counted a single time. This chain links TRBV27 with TRBJ1-4; 11 positions match TRBD1. The junction had 3 bases not matched to a gene; V was cut back by 8 bases and J by 7 bases. This CDR3 is built from 13 residues. CDR1 and CDR2 (germline): MNHEY, SMNVEV (reference sequence). CDR3 loop: CASRTGGLEKLFF. CDR3 nucleotide sequence: TGTGCCAGCCGGACAGGGGGCCTTGAAAAACTGTTTTTT.

CDR3 sequence reads: CASSQDRQSSPLHF. The CDR3 DNA reads TGTGCCAGCAGCCAAGACAGGCAGAGTTCACCCCTCCACTTT. This chain connects TRBV14 to TRBJ1-6; D is uncertain. The CDR3 consists of 14 residues. Germline V gene lookup returns CDR1 SGHDN and CDR2 FVKESK. Trimming cost V 0 bases and J 9 bases, with 9 bases left between them.

The chain recombines TRBV11-3 with TRBJ2-3; D is perhaps TRBD2 (5 bases). This CDR3 comprises 13 residues. CDR1 is SGHNT, CDR2 YENEEA, per germline. V was trimmed by 5 bases and J by 5 bases, leaving 11 bases between them. This chain's CDR3 is CASSPSRGDTQYF. The CDR3 DNA reads TGTGCCAGCAGCCCCTCCCGGGGAGATACGCAGTATTTT.

The chain is built from TRBV12-3 or TRBV12-4 and TRBJ1-2; no definite D call. The CDR3 has 12 amino acids. V was shortened by 5 bases and J by 9 bases, with 13 bases between the two germline ends. CDR3 region: CASSERGSSYTF. In DNA, the CDR3 is TGTGCCAGCAGTGAACGGGGATCCAGCTACACCTTC.

V and J are TRBV9 and TRBJ2-5; 11 positions match TRBD2. Germline CDR1 is SGDLS and CDR2 is YYNGEE. V dropped 4 bases and J dropped 2; count of bases not matched to a gene: 10. The CDR3 is 17 residues long. The CDR3 spells CASSPRLAGTVQETQYF. DNA for the CDR3: TGTGCCAGCAGCCCTCGACTAGCGGGGACTGTTCAAGAGACCCAGTACTTC.

CDR3 nucleotide sequence: TGTGCCAGCAGCCTTACAGGGGAAACTGAAGCTTTCTTT. This sequence encodes CASSLTGETEAFF. The chain has TRBV6-5 and TRBJ1-1, with 7 nucleotides matching TRBD1. The CDR3 contains 13 residues. J was trimmed by 5 bases and V by 6 bases; bases with no gene match: 6. Germline CDR1 MNHEY, CDR2 SVGAGI.

The chain has TRBV3-1 (or the pseudogene TRBV3-2) and TRBJ2-5, with 10 bases fitting TRBD2. This CDR3 has 15 amino acids. Trimming took 4 bases from V and 5 from J; bases not matched to a gene: 7. The germline gives CDR1 LGHDT, CDR2 YNNKEL (reference sequence). The DNA for the CDR3 is TGTGCCAGCAGCCCAGCGGGAGGGCCGGGGGAGACCCAGTACTTC. It specifies CASSPAGGPGETQYF.

The chain links TRBV18 to TRBJ1-2; no definite D call. CDR1 KGHSH and CDR2 LQKENI come from the germline V gene. V shed 2 bases and J shed 7 bases, with 20 bases lying between them. This CDR3 contains 16 residues. The CDR3 nucleotides read TGTGCCAGCTCACCAGGAGGCAACAGAAGGTCCACTGGCTACACCTTC. Protein product: CASSPGGNRRSTGYTF.

The genes are TRBV12-5 and TRBJ2-5; 15 bases are shared with TRBD2. The CDR3 has 20 residues. Germline V lookup: CDR1 LGHNT, CDR2 FRNRAP. The V and J ends lost 5 bases and 2 bases, in that order; junction bases with no gene match: 15. The DNA for the CDR3 is TGTGCTAGTGGTCCCGGACTAGCGGGAGGGCCTCGGGCCACACAAGAGACCCAGTACTTC. It specifies CASGPGLAGGPRATQETQYF.

The rearrangement links TRBV5-6 to TRBJ1-2; D remains ambiguous. Looked up from germline, CDR1 is SGHDT and CDR2 is YYEEEE. The CDR3 has 13 residues. The V end lost 4 bases, the J end lost 4 bases, and 11 bases lay between the germline ends. CDR3 region: CASSRGRPYGYTF. CDR3 in DNA: TGTGCCAGCAGCCGAGGTAGGCCCTATGGCTACACCTTC. The whole variable domain, filled in from reference TRBV5-6 and TRBJ1-2, reads DAGVTQSPTHLIKTRGQQVTLRCSPKSGHDTVSWYQQALGQGPQFIFQYYEEEERQRGNFPDRFSGHQFPNYSSELNVNALLLGDSALYLCASSRGRPYGYTFGSGTRLTVV.

This chain joins TRBV5-6 and TRBJ1-3; D remains unclear. Germline values: CDR1 SGHDT, CDR2 YYEEEE. The CDR3 runs to 11 residues. The V and J ends lost 0 bases and 16 bases respectively, with 11 bases between them. CDR3 in DNA: TGTGCCAGCAGCTTGGGGCATCTTTCGTATTTT. It translates to CASSLGHLSYF.

The rearrangement links TRBV27 to TRBJ1-3, with D maybe TRBD1 (6 bases). The germline V gene encodes CDR1 MNHEY and CDR2 SMNVEV (reference sequence). Trimming stripped 6 bases from V and 6 bases from J, with 18 bases between. The length of the CDR3 is 15 residues. The CDR3, as DNA: TGTGCCAGCAGCCGGGGCAGGGGAAAGGAAAACACCATATATTTT. It yields the protein CASSRGRGKENTIYF.

This sequence joins TRBV10-3 and TRBJ1-1; no firm D call. The CDR3 consists of 13 residues. V was clipped by 0 bases and J by 6 bases, with 8 bases between them. The germline V gene has CDR1 ENHRY and CDR2 SYGVKD. CDR3 amino acids: CAISESGGPEAFF. Written as DNA, the CDR3 is TGTGCCATCAGTGAGTCAGGAGGGCCTGAAGCTTTCTTT.

V gene TRBV21-1 combines with J gene TRBJ1-4; TRBD1, as called in the table, went unchecked against the DNA. TRBV21-1 is listed as a pseudogene. The CDR3 has 15 amino acids. CDR3 sequence (DNA): TGTGCCAGCATTATAAGGGCAGGGTTTAATGAAAAACTGTTTTTT. It yields the protein CASIIRAGFNEKLFF.